This T cell receptor beta chain is drawn from a study of technical replicates of blood from several donors. Sequencing was performed with immunoSEQ multiplex PCR; in TCRdb, only in-frame clones are kept and a portion is missing. This sample has 81,000 or so clones, with about 96% found just once. Losses at the gene ends were 0 bases for V and 4 bases for J; bases not matched to a gene: 1. The CDR3 is 15 residues long. The germline V gene has CDR1 SGHRS and CDR2 YFSETQ. This clonotype was obtained from a human donor in good health. The rearrangement links TRBV5-1 to TRBJ1-4; 9 nucleotides align to TRBD1. Sample: T cells isolated from PBMCs. The CDR3 DNA reads TGCGCCAGCAGCTTGGCGGGACAGGGTAATGAAAAACTGTTTTTT. Its protein is CASSLAGQGNEKLFF.